This TCR beta chain was captured by sequencing in a study of T cell responses to AZD1222 COVID-19 vaccine. Study-wide findings and caveats: Mapped onto spike, vaccine-associated CD4 TCRs spanned it and were dominant at 160-218 and 743-854. Targeting of unmutated variant regions was reportedly seen in nearly half of spike-specific TCRs.

This table comes from immunoSEQ multiplex PCR, and its TCRdb copy is limited to in-frame clones, with some not included. This table has more than 150,000 clones, just over 85% appearing once. The germline V gene encodes CDR1 SNHLY and CDR2 FYNNEI. The CDR3 is 13 residues long. Germline trimming cut 4 bases from V and 7 bases from J; bases unmatched to any gene: 1. Points on this clone: Its matching antigen is unknown.

The receptor's source is an adult in good health. The material sequenced was peripheral blood, taken on day 0 of AZD1222 vaccination. The chain joins TRBV2 to TRBJ1-2; 12 bases are a match to TRBD1. The CDR3 coding sequence is TGTGCCAGCAGTGCGGGACAGGGGGCTGGCTACACCTTC. This sequence encodes CASSAGQGAGYTF.